These 26 T cell receptor beta chains share one sample of origin, sequenced in a study of cytomegalovirus exposure and HLA in healthy donors listed by TCRdb under 2017. Library preparation was by the immunoSEQ multiplex PCR assay. TCRdb obtained this table from immuneACCESS and retained in-frame rearrangements with V and J assigned. These tables miss some clones; where compared with another copy, unresolved V genes account for less than half of the shortfall, and the remainder is unexplained. In this sample the table shows fewer than 400,000 clones, 70% to 90% of which occur a single time. The ten biggest clones cover over 0.8% of the sample. Sequencing was performed on PBMCs. These receptor sequences come from a young woman in good health and CMV-seronegative.

This clone was detected a few times. The chain carries TRBV28 and TRBJ1-5; 12 bases line up with TRBD1. This CDR3 contains 15 residues. Germline V lookup: CDR1 MDHEN, CDR2 SYDVKM. The V and J ends lost 3 bases and 6 bases, in that order; junction bases with no gene match: 3. The CDR3 loop is CASSFGTGGPQPQHF. CDR3 coding DNA: TGTGCCAGCAGTTTCGGGACAGGGGGCCCTCAGCCCCAGCATTTT.

The chain recombines TRBV5-1 with TRBJ1-2; weak D call: TRBD1 (5 bases). The CDR3 covers 15 residues. Germline V CDR1 and CDR2: SGHRS, YFSETQ. Trimming removed 0 bases from V and 0 bases from J, with 9 bases in between. Here the CDR3 DNA reads TGCGCCAGCAGCTTGGAGACAGCCGCTAACTATGGCTACACCTTC. Translated: CASSLETAANYGYTF.

The genes are TRBV7-9 and TRBJ2-3, with TRBD2 identical over 7 bases. The CDR3 runs 14 residues. Looked up from germline, CDR1 is SEHNR and CDR2 is FQNEAQ (reference sequence). The V and J ends lost 9 bases and 3 bases, in that order; junction bases with no gene match: 9. In nucleotides, the CDR3 is TGTGCCAGTCGCCGGGACTATGCGACAGATACGCAGTATTTT. It specifies CASRRDYATDTQYF.

The rearrangement links TRBV4-2 to TRBJ2-4; tentatively, D is TRBD2 (5 bases). V lost 0 bases, J lost 3 bases, and 9 bases lay in between. The CDR3 length is 15 residues. From germline, CDR1 is LGHNA and CDR2 YNFKEQ. The CDR3 DNA sequence: TGTGCCAGCAGCCAAGAGGGAGCGGACAAAAACATTCAGTACTTC. Protein: CASSQEGADKNIQYF.

The V and J genes are TRBV5-4 and TRBJ2-7; 7 bases match TRBD2. This CDR3 has 14 residues. Germline CDR1 is SGHNT and CDR2 is YYREEE (reference sequence). V lost 3 bases to trimming and J lost 3 bases; unmatched junction nucleotides: 6. The CDR3: CASSSRAGNYEQYF. DNA for the CDR3: TGTGCCAGCAGCTCACGAGCGGGGAACTACGAGCAGTACTTC.

V and J are TRBV6-4 and TRBJ1-2, with 9 nucleotides matching TRBD1. CDR3 length: 16 amino acids. Per the germline V gene, CDR1 is MRHNA and CDR2 is SNTAGT. V was pared by 5 bases and J by 3 bases, with 10 bases of the junction left unmatched. CDR3 sequence reads: CASSRTGGEVHYGYTF. As DNA, the CDR3 is TGTGCCAGCAGTCGCACAGGGGGCGAAGTACACTATGGCTACACCTTC.

V and J are TRBV2 and TRBJ2-7, with 11 bases aligning to TRBD2. J lost 2 bases, V lost 6 bases, and 3 bases had no gene match. CDR1 is SNHLY and CDR2 is FYNNEI in the germline V gene. The CDR3 runs to 14 residues. The CDR3 reads CASRGLAAAYEQYF. The CDR3, as DNA: TGTGCCAGCAGGGGACTAGCGGCCGCCTACGAGCAGTACTTC.

The chain uses TRBV11-2 and TRBJ2-3, with a weak D call TRBD1 (5 bases). Germline V gene sequence: CDR1 SGHAT, CDR2 FQNNGV. Trimming cost V 5 bases and J 8 bases, with 23 bases left between them. The CDR3 sequence is 16 residues long. CDR3 protein: CASSPLAGPAPATQYF. The CDR3 region has the DNA TGTGCCAGCAGCCCTCTGGCAGGGCCGGCTCCGGCTACGCAGTATTTT.

The chain is built from TRBV27 and TRBJ2-7, with D possibly TRBD2 on 7 matching bases. CDR1 is MNHEY, CDR2 SMNVEV, per germline (reference sequence). This CDR3 contains 15 residues. Trimming stripped 4 bases from V and 1 base from J, with 14 bases between. The DNA for the CDR3 is TGTGCCAGCAGTTCCGCGGGGGCGGAATCCTACGAGCAGTACTTC. Its protein product is CASSSAGAESYEQYF.

The chain carries TRBV19 and TRBJ2-5; TRBD1 matches at 8 bases. The J call is in doubt because the DNA end fits TRBJ2-7 better. Germline loops: CDR1 LNHDA, CDR2 SQIVND (reference sequence). The CDR3 is 16 residues long. The DNA of the CDR3 is TGTGCCAGTAGTAAGGCGGGACAGGACGCCTCCTACGAGCAGTACTTC. Residues: CASSKAGQDASYEQYF.

This clone was picked up one time. The J gene is TRBJ2-1, the V gene TRBV19; TRBD2 matches at 11 bases. This CDR3 is 17 amino acids long. Germline V gene data show CDR1 as LNHDA and CDR2 as SQIVND (reference sequence). Trimming cost V 3 bases and J 5 bases; bases outside gene matches: 9. CDR3 DNA: TGTGCCAGTAGTATGGGGCTACTAGCGGGAGAGGACAATGAGCAGTTCTTC. Its protein is CASSMGLLAGEDNEQFF.

The V gene is TRBV4-1, the J gene TRBJ2-1; 13 nucleotides align to TRBD2. Trimming removed 4 bases from V and 9 bases from J; junction bases left unmatched: 3. The germline gives CDR1 MGHRA, CDR2 YSYEKL. The length of the CDR3 is 14 residues. The CDR3 is CASSRLAGGGEQFF. The CDR3 DNA reads TGCGCCAGCAGCCGACTAGCGGGAGGTGGTGAGCAGTTCTTC.

Worth noting for this clone: A read error may account for a junction end that differs from germline. J is TRBJ2-7 and V is TRBV6-6; 7 positions match TRBD2. Germline lookup yields CDR1 MNHNY and CDR2 SVGAGI (reference sequence). The CDR3 extends over 14 amino acids. CDR3 DNA sequence: TGTGCCAGCAGCTACTCCTGGAGACTAGCTGAGCAGTACTTC. It specifies CASSYSWRLAEQYF.

CDR3 nucleotide sequence: TGTGCCAGCAGCGTAGCTGCGGGCGGGGATGAGCAGTTCTTC. Protein sequence: CASSVAAGGDEQFF. The chain joins TRBV9 to TRBJ2-1; D perhaps matches TRBD2 (6 bases). The CDR3 length is 14 residues. The V end was cut by 0 bases, the J end by 8 bases, with 12 bases between. Germline V gene sequence: CDR1 SGDLS, CDR2 YYNGEE.

The V call is TRBV27, the J call TRBJ1-5; maybe TRBD1 (6 bases). V was cut by 3 bases and J by 5 bases, with 20 bases left in between. In germline, CDR1 is MNHEY, CDR2 SMNVEV (reference sequence). The CDR3 is made up of 17 amino acids. CDR3 in DNA: TGTGCCAGCAGTTTGAGGGTCTCTCGGGACACGGATCAGCCCCAGCATTTT. This translates into CASSLRVSRDTDQPQHF.

The rearrangement links TRBV5-8 to TRBJ1-5; the match to TRBD1 covers 7 bases. CDR1 and CDR2 (germline): SGHTS, YDEGEE. V lost 5 bases, J lost 3 bases, and 8 bases stayed unmatched. CDR3 length: 15 residues. The CDR3 coding sequence is TGTGCCAGCAGATCGGGACAGCTTTCCAATCAGCCCCAGCATTTT. This sequence encodes CASRSGQLSNQPQHF.

The rearrangement joins TRBV6-5 to TRBJ2-5; D is possibly TRBD2 (6 bases). This CDR3 spans 13 amino acids. Germline V gene data show CDR1 as MNHEY and CDR2 as SVGAGI. The ends were cut back, 0 bases at V and 7 bases at J, with 9 bases in the middle. Here the CDR3 reads CASSYSAGGTQYF. For the CDR3, the DNA is TGTGCCAGCAGTTACTCGGCCGGGGGGACCCAGTACTTC.

The chain combines TRBV7-3 with TRBJ2-1; TRBD2 is a possible D gene (6 bases). The CDR3 is 17 residues long. The germline CDR1 and CDR2 sequences are SGHTA and FQGTGA. V dropped 1 base and J dropped 5 bases, with 18 bases sitting between them. CDR3 in amino acids: CASSLRPPGLSHNEQFF. CDR3 nucleotide sequence: TGTGCCAGCAGCTTAAGGCCCCCGGGACTGAGCCACAATGAGCAGTTCTTC.

The chain combines TRBV4-2 with TRBJ2-2; 9 nucleotides agree with TRBD2. The CDR3 loop spans 18 amino acids. The V gene end was trimmed by 4 bases and the J gene end by 1 base; junction bases not matched to a gene: 10. The germline V gene encodes CDR1 LGHNA and CDR2 YNFKEQ. The CDR3 bases are TGTGCCAGCAGCCCGCCCCCGACTAGCGGAGGGAACACCGGGGAGCTGTTTTTT. Translating it yields CASSPPPTSGGNTGELFF.

This rearrangement joins TRBV2 to TRBJ2-1; 10 nucleotides line up with TRBD2. Unmatched junction bases numbered 8, after V lost 8 bases and J lost 7 bases. The CDR3 is made up of 14 amino acids. Germline assignment: CDR1 SNHLY and CDR2 FYNNEI. The CDR3: CASLLAGVGNEQFF. In nucleotides, the CDR3 is TGTGCCAGCCTCCTAGCGGGAGTTGGTAATGAGCAGTTCTTC.

V and J are TRBV27 and TRBJ1-5; 9 nucleotides agree with TRBD1. Germline CDR1 and CDR2: MNHEY and SMNVEV (reference sequence). V lost 3 bases to trimming and J lost 11 bases; unmatched junction nucleotides: 14. CDR3 length: 16 residues. The CDR3 loop reads CASSFGAPGQGRSQHF. For the CDR3, the DNA is TGTGCCAGCAGTTTTGGCGCCCCGGGACAGGGAAGGTCCCAGCATTTT.

This sequence joins TRBV6-5 and TRBJ2-7, with TRBD2 matching over 11 bases. CDR1 is MNHEY, CDR2 SVGAGI, per germline. There are 15 residues in the CDR3. Trimming cost V 6 bases and J 5 bases; bases outside gene matches: 9. DNA for the CDR3: TGTGCCAGCAGGGATACTAGCGGGAGAGTCAACGAGCAGTACTTC. It encodes CASRDTSGRVNEQYF.

This rearrangement joins TRBV6-1 to TRBJ2-1, with no clear D. Trimming left V 6 bases short and J 5 bases short, with 11 bases between. The CDR3 runs 13 residues. Germline V lookup: CDR1 MNHNS, CDR2 SASEGT. The CDR3 sequence: CASRLVLDNEQFF. CDR3 coding DNA: TGTGCCAGCAGACTGGTACTCGACAATGAGCAGTTCTTC.

This clone appeared a few times. The V gene is TRBV15, the J gene TRBJ1-1; possible D gene TRBD1, 6 bases. Germline V gene lookup returns CDR1 LNHNV and CDR2 YYDKDF (reference sequence). The CDR3 covers 11 residues. Trimming left V 6 bases short and J 11 bases short, with 13 bases between. CDR3 residues: CATRVTGQAFF. The CDR3 nucleotides are TGTGCCACCAGAGTAACAGGACAGGCTTTCTTT.

The V and J genes are TRBV6-5 and TRBJ2-5; D is perhaps TRBD1 (6 bases). There are 14 residues in the CDR3. The V gene's germline CDR1 is MNHEY and CDR2 SVGAGI. With 6 bases removed from V and 5 bases from J, the gap between germline ends came to 16 bases. As DNA, the CDR3 is TGTGCCAGCAGAAACACAGGGCCGGGGGAGACCCAGTACTTC. Its translation is CASRNTGPGETQYF.

V is TRBV5-8 and J is TRBJ2-7; 8 positions match TRBD1. CDR3 size: 13 residues. Germline assignment: CDR1 SGHTS and CDR2 YDEGEE. V lost 5 bases to trimming and J lost 7 bases; unmatched junction nucleotides: 8. The CDR3: CASRLTGAGEQYF. In DNA form, the CDR3 reads TGTGCCAGCAGATTGACAGGGGCCGGGGAGCAGTACTTC.